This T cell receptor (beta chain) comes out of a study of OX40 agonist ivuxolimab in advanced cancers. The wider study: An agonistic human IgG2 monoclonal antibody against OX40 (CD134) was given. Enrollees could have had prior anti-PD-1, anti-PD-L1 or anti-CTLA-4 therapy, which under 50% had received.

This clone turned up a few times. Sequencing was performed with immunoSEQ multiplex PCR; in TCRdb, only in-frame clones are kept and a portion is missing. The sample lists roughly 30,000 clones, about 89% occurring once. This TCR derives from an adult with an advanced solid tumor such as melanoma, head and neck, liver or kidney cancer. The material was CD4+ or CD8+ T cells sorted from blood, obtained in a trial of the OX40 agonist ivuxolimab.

CDR3 region: CASSLGSVMNTEAFF. In DNA, the CDR3 is TGTGCCAGCAGCTTAGGGTCCGTCATGAACACTGAAGCTTTCTTT. The gene calls are TRBV7-9 and TRBJ1-1; D gene ambiguous. This CDR3 is built from 15 residues. Deletions cut 1 base from V and 0 bases from J, with 9 bases between. Germline values: CDR1 SEHNR, CDR2 FQNEAQ (reference sequence).